These T cell receptor beta chains were read from a single sample in a study of tumor-infiltrating lymphocytes in localized non-small cell lung cancer. Only in-frame clones appear in the TCRdb table, and some are missing; sequencing was by immunoSEQ multiplex PCR. The sample records 8,000 to 9,500 clones, around 79% being singletons. What was sequenced was uninvolved lung tissue not adjacent to the tumor. The receptors originated from a human donor with non-small cell lung cancer. CDR3s include the opening cysteine and the closing phenylalanine or tryptophan. D genes are given only for firm matches. The size entry is marked missing in some rows and otherwise reads once, few, many or a size class.

>TRBJ2-7|TRBV5-1|TRBD1|.
CASSLGQGPNEQYF
TGCGCCAGCAGCTTGGGACAGGGGCCCAACGAGCAGTACTTC
>TRBJ2-4|TRBV10-3|.|.
CAISPHGVEKNIQYF
TGTGCCATCAGTCCACACGGGGTAGAGAAAAACATTCAGTACTTC
>TRBJ2-7|TRBV7-2|.|.
CASSRDMRGRYEQYF
TGTGCCAGCAGTCGAGACATGAGGGGAAGGTACGAGCAGTACTTC
>TRBJ1-2|TRBV28|TRBD1|.
CASSRRTGNYGYTF
TGTGCCAGCAGCCGCCGGACAGGGAACTATGGCTACACCTTC
>TRBJ2-3|TRBV6-5|TRBD2|.
CASSLSGARWYF
TGTGCCAGCAGCCTTAGCGGGGCGAGGTGGTATTTT
>TRBJ1-2|TRBV27|.|.
CASSLGFGGGYTF
TGTGCCAGCAGTTTAGGGTTCGGGGGTGGCTACACCTTC
>TRBJ2-3|TRBV30|.|.
CAWSVLASTDTQYF
TGTGCCTGGAGTGTACTGGCCTCAACAGATACGCAGTATTTT
>TRBJ2-5|TRBV2|.|.
CASSEWGQETQYF
TGTGCCAGCAGTGAGTGGGGGCAAGAGACCCAGTACTTC
>TRBJ1-3|TRBV7-2|TRBD1|.
CASSLDGTGTGNTIYF
TGTGCCAGCAGCTTAGATGGGACAGGGACAGGAAACACCATATATTTT
>TRBJ2-5|TRBV20-1|TRBD1|.
CTGQVQETQYF
TGCACAGGACAGGTCCAAGAGACCCAGTACTTC
>TRBJ2-6|TRBV7-2|.|.
CASSREGTGANVLTF
TGTGCCAGCAGCAGAGAGGGAACTGGGGCCAACGTCCTGACTTTC
>TRBJ2-2|TRBV11-2|TRBD1|once
CASSSQGDLTNTGELFF
TGTGCCAGCAGTAGCCAGGGGGATCTAACGAACACCGGGGAGCTGTTTTTT
>TRBJ2-1|TRBV19|TRBD2|.
CASTKLAGARNEQFF
TGTGCCAGTACCAAACTAGCGGGAGCTCGTAATGAGCAGTTCTTC
>TRBJ2-1|TRBV7-2|TRBD2|.
CASGPVGLAGISSYNEQFF
TGTGCCAGCGGACCTGTGGGACTAGCGGGGATCAGCTCCTACAATGAGCAGTTCTTC
>TRBJ2-1|TRBV2|TRBD2|medium-sized
CASGTSGTYNEQFF
TGTGCCAGCGGGACTAGCGGGACCTACAATGAGCAGTTCTTC
>TRBJ1-3|TRBV14|.|.
CASQEAAGNTIYF
TGTGCCAGCCAAGAGGCAGCTGGAAACACCATATATTTT
>TRBJ2-5|TRBV19|TRBD2|.
CASSAPQRGLQETQYF
TGTGCCAGTAGTGCTCCCCAGCGGGGTCTCCAAGAGACCCAGTACTTC
>TRBJ1-5|TRBV6-5|.|.
CASSYREGNQPQHF
TGTGCCAGCAGTTACAGGGAGGGCAATCAGCCCCAGCATTTT
>TRBJ2-1|TRBV19|.|.
CASSPETRGADEQFF
TGTGCCAGTAGTCCAGAGACTAGGGGGGCAGATGAGCAGTTCTTC
>TRBJ1-5|TRBV6-5|.|.
CASKGRMSNQPQHF
TGTGCCAGCAAAGGGAGAATGAGCAATCAGCCCCAGCATTTT
>TRBJ1-4|TRBV5-5|.|medium-sized
CASSLELFNEKLFF
TGTGCCAGCAGCTTAGAACTCTTTAATGAAAAACTGTTTTTT
>TRBJ2-5|TRBV6-5|TRBD2|.
CASRPAGQETQYF
TGTGCCAGCAGGCCAGCGGGACAAGAGACCCAGTACTTC
>TRBJ1-3|TRBV5-1|.|.
CASSPTLGNTIYF
TGCGCCAGCAGCCCAACCTTGGGCAACACCATATATTTT
>TRBJ2-5|TRBV10-3|TRBD2|.
CAASKLAGGVETQYF
TGTGCCGCCTCAAAACTAGCGGGAGGGGTGGAGACCCAGTACTTC
>TRBJ2-5|TRBV5-6|.|.
CASSLVGAETQYF
TGTGCCAGCAGCTTGGTAGGGGCCGAGACCCAGTACTTC
>TRBJ2-3|TRBV7-6|.|.
CASSFSGSDTQYF
TGTGCCAGCAGCTTTTCGGGGTCAGATACGCAGTATTTT
>TRBJ2-3|TRBV5-1|.|.
CASSLNLLDTQYF
TGCGCCAGCAGCCTTAATTTATTAGATACGCAGTATTTT
>TRBJ2-3|TRBV6-6|.|.
CASTDPGVGGDTQYF
TGTGCCAGCACCGATCCGGGGGTGGGCGGCGATACGCAGTATTTT
>TRBJ1-2|TRBV29-1|TRBD1|.
CSAQTGRGYGYTF
TGCAGCGCTCAGACAGGGAGAGGCTATGGCTACACCTTC
>TRBJ2-7|TRBV27|.|.
CASSYRDKSYEQYF
TGTGCCAGCAGTTACCGGGACAAGTCGTACGAGCAGTACTTC
>TRBJ2-7|TRBV28|TRBD1|.
CASSSADRDHWEYF
TGTGCCAGCAGCTCTGCGGACAGGGACCACTGGGAGTACTTC
>TRBJ2-1|TRBV2|.|.
CASSKTRDPGYNEQFF
TGTGCCAGCAGCAAGACCCGGGACCCGGGGTACAATGAGCAGTTCTTC
>TRBJ2-7|TRBV11-1|.|few
CASSSGHEQYF
TGTGCCAGCAGCTCAGGGCACGAGCAGTACTTC
>TRBJ2-1|TRBV6-5|.|.
CASSSGTGLNEQFF
TGTGCCAGCAGTTCCGGGACTGGACTGAATGAGCAGTTCTTC
>TRBJ2-1|TRBV27|TRBD2|medium-sized
CASSLREAYNEQFF
TGTGCCAGCAGTTTGCGGGAGGCCTACAATGAGCAGTTCTTC
>TRBJ2-3|TRBV6-5|.|.
CASSYVFTRPDTQYF
TGTGCCAGCAGTTACGTCTTTACTAGGCCAGATACGCAGTATTTT
>TRBJ2-7|TRBV27|TRBD2|.
CASSLSPTREGHEQYF
TGTGCCAGCAGTTTATCCCCCACCCGGGAGGGACACGAGCAGTACTTC
>TRBJ2-5|TRBV29-1|.|.
CSVKRGFETQYF
TGCAGCGTTAAACGGGGATTTGAGACCCAGTACTTC